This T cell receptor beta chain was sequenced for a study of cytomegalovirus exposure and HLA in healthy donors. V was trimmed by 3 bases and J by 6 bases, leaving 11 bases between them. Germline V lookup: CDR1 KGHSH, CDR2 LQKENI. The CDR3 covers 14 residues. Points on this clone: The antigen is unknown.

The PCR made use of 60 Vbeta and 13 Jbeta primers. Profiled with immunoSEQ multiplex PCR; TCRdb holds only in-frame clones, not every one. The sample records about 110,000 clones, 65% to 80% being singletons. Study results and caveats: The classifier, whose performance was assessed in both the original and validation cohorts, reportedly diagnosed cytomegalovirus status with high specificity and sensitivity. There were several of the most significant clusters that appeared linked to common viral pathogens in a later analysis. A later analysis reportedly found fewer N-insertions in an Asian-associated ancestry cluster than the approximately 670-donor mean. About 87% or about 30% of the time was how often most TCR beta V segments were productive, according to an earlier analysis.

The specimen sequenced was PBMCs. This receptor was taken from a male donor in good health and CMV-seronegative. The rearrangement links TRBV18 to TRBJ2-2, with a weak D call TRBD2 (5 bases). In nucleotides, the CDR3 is TGTGCCAGCTCACCCGGGATACTGGCCGGGGAGCTGTTTTTT. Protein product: CASSPGILAGELFF.